The 25 T cell receptor beta chains below were found in one sample sequenced in a study of radiotherapy plus CTLA-4 blockade in lung cancer. The data were produced by immunoSEQ multiplex PCR, yet TCRdb's version contains in-frame clones alone and is incomplete. The sample yields more than 75,000 clones, more than 85% seen once. Material: peripheral blood, obtained from a patient treated with radiotherapy plus ipilimumab. All receptors come from a human donor with non-small cell lung cancer who had stable disease on radiotherapy plus ipilimumab.

This rearrangement joins TRBV10-1 to TRBJ2-1; 10 bases map to TRBD2. J was trimmed by 8 bases and V by 3 bases; bases with no gene match: 4. The CDR3 runs to 14 residues. CDR1 is WNHNN and CDR2 is SYGVQD in the germline V gene (reference sequence). CDR3 DNA: TGCGCCAGCAGTGATAGCGGGAGGTTCGATGAGCAGTTCTTC. Translation: CASSDSGRFDEQFF.

The CDR3 region has the DNA TGTGCCAGCGGTTCGGGAGAAAAGGGATACAATGAGCAGTTCTTC. It codes for CASGSGEKGYNEQFF. This chain connects TRBV5-4 to TRBJ2-1, with a tentative D call TRBD2 (6 bases). The CDR3 consists of 15 residues. Looked up from germline, CDR1 is SGHNT and CDR2 is YYREEE (reference sequence). V was shortened by 7 bases and J by 4 bases, with 18 bases between the two germline ends.

The V gene is TRBV5-6, the J gene TRBJ2-1; 13 bases are a match to TRBD2. CDR3 length: 19 amino acids. CDR1 is SGHDT, CDR2 YYEEEE, per germline. With V trimmed by 3 bases and J by 0 bases, 9 bases remained unmatched. CDR3 bases: TGTGCCAGCAGCTCCCGACTAGCGGGGGGACCAAGCTCCTACAATGAGCAGTTCTTC. This translates into CASSSRLAGGPSSYNEQFF. Supplemented by reference TRBV5-6 and TRBJ2-1, the full variable domain reads DAGVTQSPTHLIKTRGQQVTLRCSPKSGHDTVSWYQQALGQGPQFIFQYYEEEERQRGNFPDRFSGHQFPNYSSELNVNALLLGDSALYLCASSSRLAGGPSSYNEQFFGPGTRLTVL.

J is TRBJ2-3 and V is TRBV9, with 8 bases lining up with TRBD2. This CDR3 comprises 15 residues. The trim removed 0 bases at V and 4 bases at J, leaving 4 bases unmatched. Germline V gene sequence: CDR1 SGDLS, CDR2 YYNGEE. CDR3 sequence reads: CASSVAAGAPDTQYF. Written as DNA, the CDR3 is TGTGCCAGCAGCGTAGCAGCGGGAGCCCCAGATACGCAGTATTTT.

The chain combines TRBV11-2 with TRBJ2-3; D remains unclear. The germline gives CDR1 SGHAT, CDR2 FQNNGV. V gave up 2 bases and J gave up 2 bases, with 8 bases separating them. This CDR3 is 14 amino acids long. The CDR3 loop reads CASSLSQPTDTQYF. CDR3 coding DNA: TGTGCCAGCAGCTTATCCCAGCCCACAGATACGCAGTATTTT.

The V gene is TRBV2, the J gene TRBJ1-5; D uncertain. Deletions cut 7 bases from V and 0 bases from J, with 10 bases between. CDR1 SNHLY and CDR2 FYNNEI come from the germline V gene. The CDR3 is 14 residues long. The CDR3 bases are TGTGCCAGCACATCTTACTATAGCAATCAGCCCCAGCATTTT. Its translation is CASTSYYSNQPQHF. Full variable domain (missing parts from reference TRBV2 and TRBJ1-5): EPEVTQTPSHQVTQMGQEVILRCVPISNHLYFYWYRQILGQKVEFLVSFYNNEISEKSEIFDDQFSVERPDGSNFTLKIRSTKLEDSAMYFCASTSYYSNQPQHFGDGTRLSIL.

The chain uses TRBV20-1 and TRBJ2-7; 7 bases match TRBD2. CDR3 size: 11 residues. Trimming took 6 bases from V and 9 from J; bases not matched to a gene: 8. Per germline, CDR1 DFQATT and CDR2 SNEGSKA (reference sequence). The CDR3 here is CSAGGRKGQYF. In DNA form, the CDR3 reads TGCAGTGCCGGGGGGAGAAAGGGGCAGTACTTC.

The CDR3, as DNA: TGTGCCAGCAGTTTATTCCTGGGCCATGGCTACACCTTC. Translated, it gives CASSLFLGHGYTF. The rearrangement joins TRBV27 to TRBJ1-2; D call uncertain. Trimming cost V 1 base and J 6 bases, with 9 bases left between them. Per germline, CDR1 MNHEY and CDR2 SMNVEV (reference sequence). CDR3 length equals 13 residues.

The chain couples TRBV6-4 to TRBJ2-7, with TRBD2 as a possible D gene (7 bases). Trimming removed 11 bases at V and 4 bases at J, with 27 bases between. CDR1 is MRHNA and CDR2 is SNTAGT in the germline V gene. This CDR3 spans 16 amino acids. Written as DNA, the CDR3 is TGTGCCGCCCCCAAGGCTTGTTGGGGAGGGGGGTACGAGCAGTACTTC. It translates to CAAPKACWGGGYEQYF.

The CDR3 sequence is CASSRQIGGQNSPLHF. Here the CDR3 DNA reads TGTGCCAGCAGCCGACAAATCGGGGGGCAGAATTCACCCCTCCACTTT. The J gene is TRBJ1-6, the V gene TRBV28; tentative D call: TRBD1 (6 bases). There are 16 residues in the CDR3. Trimming removed 6 bases at V and 7 bases at J, with 19 bases between. From germline, CDR1 is MDHEN and CDR2 SYDVKM.

The chain carries TRBV27 and TRBJ1-4; D perhaps matches TRBD1 (5 bases). The CDR3 has 15 amino acids. The germline CDR1 and CDR2 sequences are MNHEY and SMNVEV (reference sequence). V was cut by 6 bases and J by 0 bases, with 11 bases left in between. Here the CDR3 DNA reads TGTGCCAGCAGCATGGCGGGGGCAACTAATGAAAAACTGTTTTTT. It encodes CASSMAGATNEKLFF.

The genes are TRBV7-9 and TRBJ2-1, with TRBD2 identical over 13 bases. The CDR3 covers 19 residues. Germline V lookup: CDR1 SEHNR, CDR2 FQNEAQ (reference sequence). V lost 0 bases to trimming and J lost 4 bases; unmatched junction nucleotides: 9. The CDR3 sequence: CASSLATSGRPKKYNEQFF. CDR3 bases: TGTGCCAGCAGCTTAGCGACTAGCGGGAGGCCTAAAAAATACAATGAGCAGTTCTTC.

This chain joins TRBV29-1 and TRBJ2-1, with 11 bases lining up with TRBD2. Germline lookup yields CDR1 SQVTM and CDR2 ANQGSEA. Trimming took 7 bases from V and 7 from J; bases not matched to a gene: 3. The CDR3 covers 12 residues. CDR3 amino acids: CSGSSGRNEQFF. DNA of the CDR3: TGCAGCGGTTCTAGCGGGAGGAATGAGCAGTTCTTC.

The chain uses TRBV9 and TRBJ1-3, with a possible D match to TRBD1 (6 bases). Germline CDR1 reads SGDLS; CDR2 reads YYNGEE. V lost 0 bases, J lost 0 bases, and 16 bases lay in between. The CDR3 is made up of 18 amino acids. The CDR3 spells CASSVVDVGGGSGNTIYF. The CDR3 region has the DNA TGTGCCAGCAGCGTAGTGGACGTGGGAGGGGGCTCTGGAAACACCATATATTTT.

The chain combines TRBV6-4 with TRBJ1-6; TRBD1 matches 9 bases. V shed 4 bases and J 7 bases; nucleotides not matched to a gene: 2. Germline CDR1 MRHNA, CDR2 SNTAGT. The CDR3 loop spans 14 amino acids. Written as DNA, the CDR3 is TGTGCCAGCAGTGCGACAGGGGGAAATTCACCCCTCCACTTT. It yields the protein CASSATGGNSPLHF.

This sequence joins TRBV4-1 and TRBJ1-1, with a possible D match to TRBD1 (6 bases). V lost 3 bases to trimming and J lost 11 bases, with 16 bases between them. The CDR3 contains 13 residues. Germline V lookup: CDR1 MGHRA, CDR2 YSYEKL. In DNA, the CDR3 is TGCGCCAGCAGCCAGGGGGCTGGGCTGGTGGCTTTCTTT. It encodes CASSQGAGLVAFF.

This clone was seen a handful of times. This chain uses TRBV6-1 with TRBJ2-2, with a weak D call TRBD1 (6 bases). Per the germline V gene, CDR1 is MNHNS and CDR2 is SASEGT. The CDR3 runs 13 residues. Deletions cut 10 bases from V and 1 base from J, with 10 bases between. CDR3 in amino acids: CAIRTENTGELFF. The CDR3 nucleotides read TGTGCCATCCGGACAGAGAACACCGGGGAGCTGTTTTTT.

The rearrangement links TRBV11-2 to TRBJ1-1, with D perhaps TRBD1 (5 bases). V lost 3 bases and J lost 3, with 5 bases in between. The CDR3 is 12 residues long. The germline V gene has CDR1 SGHAT and CDR2 FQNNGV. This chain's CDR3 is CASSFRDTEAFF. The CDR3 region has the DNA TGTGCCAGCAGCTTCAGGGACACTGAAGCTTTCTTT.

The chain uses TRBV7-9 and TRBJ2-3, with D perhaps TRBD2 (7 bases). Trimming cost V 0 bases and J 6 bases, with 16 bases left between them. This CDR3 region has 16 residues. Germline CDR1 and CDR2: SEHNR and FQNEAQ (reference sequence). CDR3 in amino acids: CASSLAPGGGRDTQYF. CDR3 nucleotide sequence: TGTGCCAGCAGCTTAGCCCCTGGCGGGGGCAGGGATACGCAGTATTTT.

The V call is TRBV30, the J call TRBJ2-7, with a weak D call TRBD1 (5 bases). Germline V gene sequence: CDR1 GTSNPN, CDR2 SVGIG (reference sequence). The ends were cut back, 6 bases at V and 3 bases at J, with 18 bases in the middle. The CDR3 extends over 14 amino acids. For the CDR3, the DNA is TGTGCCTGTTTAGACAGAATACGTTTCTACGAGCAGTACTTC. Translated, it gives CACLDRIRFYEQYF.

This chain uses TRBV5-4 with TRBJ2-1; 8 bases agree with TRBD2. The CDR3 is 15 residues long. Germline V CDR1 and CDR2: SGHNT, YYREEE (reference sequence). Losses at the gene ends were 0 bases for V and 4 bases for J; bases not matched to a gene: 3. The CDR3 region is CASSLVAGGYNEQFF. In DNA, the CDR3 is TGTGCCAGCAGCTTGGTGGCGGGAGGATACAATGAGCAGTTCTTC.

The rearrangement joins TRBV9 to TRBJ1-3; possibly TRBD1 for D (6 bases). The CDR3 contains 17 residues. Germline V gives CDR1 SGDLS, CDR2 YYNGEE. The V and J ends lost 4 bases and 4 bases respectively, with 21 bases between them. The CDR3 spells CASSPGYSGGAGNTIYF. DNA for the CDR3: TGTGCCAGCAGCCCTGGATATTCCGGGGGCGCGGGAAACACCATATATTTT.

This clone was detected once. V usage is TRBV29-1 and J usage is TRBJ1-5, with a possible D match to TRBD1 (5 bases). CDR1 is SQVTM, CDR2 ANQGSEA, per germline. The CDR3 runs 13 residues. The V end was cut by 2 bases, the J end by 3 bases, with 8 bases between. The CDR3 sequence is CSVELGANQPQHF. DNA for the CDR3: TGCAGCGTTGAACTAGGGGCCAATCAGCCCCAGCATTTT.

The chain uses TRBV28 and TRBJ2-7; D is perhaps TRBD1 (6 bases). Trimming cost V 3 bases and J 2 bases, with 11 bases left between them. This CDR3 spans 14 amino acids. The germline gives CDR1 MDHEN, CDR2 SYDVKM. The CDR3 coding sequence is TGTGCCAGCAGTTTCCTCACAGGGACCTACGAGCAGTACTTC. It encodes CASSFLTGTYEQYF.

This chain uses TRBV5-1 with TRBJ2-5; D might be TRBD1 (5 bases). Germline CDR1 SGHRS, CDR2 YFSETQ. This CDR3 is 13 amino acids long. The V and J ends lost 2 bases and 4 bases respectively, with 9 bases between them. Here the CDR3 DNA reads TGCGCCAGCAGCTTCGGGCAGGGAGAGACCCAGTACTTC. This sequence encodes CASSFGQGETQYF. Combining the CDR3 with reference TRBV5-1 and TRBJ2-5 gives the whole variable domain KAGVTQTPRYLIKTRGQQVTLSCSPISGHRSVSWYQQTPGQGLQFLFEYFSETQRNKGNFPGRFSGRQFSNSRSEMNVSTLELGDSALYLCASSFGQGETQYFGPGTRLLVL.